This T cell receptor (beta chain) is drawn from a study of metastatic and nonmetastatic thyroid tumors. Germline CDR1 reads KGHDR; CDR2 reads SFDVKD. Trimming removed 1 base from V and 5 bases from J; junction bases left unmatched: 8. The CDR3 is 16 residues long. Every patient underwent thyroid surgery untreated. TCRdb reprocessed the PCR reads via MiXCR. The data show approximately 30,000 clones, roughly a sixth seen once. This clone has ten or more counts. V and J are TRBV24-1 and TRBJ2-5, with 8 bases identical to TRBD2. The clonotype comes from a female donor with papillary thyroid cancer or a benign thyroid nodule (not recorded which). Some clones in this sample may be carry-over from other donors' samples. Sequencing was performed on blood. CDR3 nucleotides: TGTGCCACCAGTGATTTAGGCCTAGCGGGCTTGGAGACCCAGTACTTC. Amino acids: CATSDLGLAGLETQYF.